The next 18 T cell receptor beta chains were all read from a single sample in a study of blood T cells in healthy people across ages. For the second PCR, which ran for about 7 to 11 cycles, a sample-barcoded 5' primer and a J-beta primer mix were used. MiXCR was run by TCRdb on the 5' RACE reads, yielding one entry per CDR3 protein. The sample has about 680,000 distinct CDR3 sequences; 45% to 50% are singletons. The sequenced material came from blood. The receptors were sampled from a woman aged 55-69 years in good health.

The CDR3 region has the DNA TGTGCCAGCAGTACGGGAGACACTCAAGAGACCCAGTACTTC. Residues: CASSTGDTQETQYF. This chain joins TRBV12-3 or TRBV12-4 and TRBJ2-5; D might be TRBD2 (6 bases). The CDR3 runs to 14 residues. V was cut by 5 bases and J by 2 bases, with 12 bases left in between.

This clonotype has a handful of counts. This sequence joins TRBV7-9 and TRBJ2-5; the match to TRBD1 covers 9 bases. The CDR3 is made up of 16 amino acids. Germline V lookup: CDR1 SEHNR, CDR2 FQNEAQ (reference sequence). The V segment lost 5 bases and the J segment 2 bases; nucleotides outside the gene matches: 9. The CDR3 spells CASSHVPGQGQETQYF. The DNA of the CDR3 is TGTGCCAGCAGCCACGTCCCGGGACAGGGTCAAGAGACCCAGTACTTC.

This clonotype was counted at least ten times. V and J are TRBV20-1 and TRBJ2-1, with 7 nucleotides matching TRBD2. The CDR3 is made up of 12 amino acids. Looked up from germline, CDR1 is DFQATT and CDR2 is SNEGSKA (reference sequence). With 6 bases clipped from V and 7 bases from J, the junction kept 6 bases outside the gene matches. Here the CDR3 DNA reads TGCAGTGCGGAGGGAGGGAAGAATGAGCAGTTCTTC. Protein sequence: CSAEGGKNEQFF.

Notes on this clonotype: One base away lies a much larger clone, so this may be a sequencing read error. The chain links TRBV7-8 to TRBJ2-1, with 12 positions matching TRBD2. The closer fit of TRBJ2-7 to the DNA end suggests the J call may be wrong. The germline CDR1 and CDR2 sequences are SGHVS and FQNEAQ. The CDR3 length is 18 residues. CDR3 loop: CASSFTRTSGNSYNEQYF. The CDR3 DNA sequence: TGTGCCAGCAGCTTCACCCGGACTAGCGGGAACTCCTACAATGAGCAGTACTTC.

The chain recombines TRBV20-1 with TRBJ2-3; 8 bases line up with TRBD2. The CDR3 spans 15 residues. The V and J ends lost 0 bases and 5 bases, in that order; junction bases with no gene match: 7. Germline V CDR1 and CDR2: DFQATT, SNEGSKA (reference sequence). The CDR3 DNA is TGCAGTGCTAGAGATTGGCGGGAGGTTAAAGATACGCAGTATTTT. The encoded protein is CSARDWREVKDTQYF.

This chain links TRBV20-1 with TRBJ2-3; 7 bases match TRBD2. Germline loops: CDR1 DFQATT, CDR2 SNEGSKA (reference sequence). Losses at the gene ends were 0 bases for V and 4 bases for J; bases not matched to a gene: 7. The CDR3 covers 15 residues. CDR3 region: CSARDGRGGADTQYF. DNA of the CDR3: TGCAGTGCTAGAGATGGAAGGGGAGGGGCAGATACGCAGTATTTT.

This clonotype was picked up a small number of times. For the CDR3, the DNA is TGTGCCAGTAACACAGATCAAGAGACCCAGTACTTC. It yields the protein CASNTDQETQYF. The J gene is TRBJ2-5, the V gene TRBV2; D uncertain. The V end was cut by 9 bases, the J end by 2 bases, with 10 bases between. The CDR3 runs to 12 residues. CDR1 and CDR2 (germline): SNHLY, FYNNEI.

In this sample, this clonotype turned up a few times. The genes are TRBV6-6 and TRBJ2-7, with D perhaps matching TRBD2 (6 bases). This CDR3 has 13 amino acids. With 3 bases removed from V and 6 bases from J, the gap between germline ends came to 12 bases. CDR1 is MNHNY and CDR2 is SVGAGI in the germline V gene (reference sequence). CDR3 region: CASSYSRLVEQYF. For the CDR3, the DNA is TGTGCCAGCAGTTATTCCCGACTAGTCGAGCAGTACTTC.

This sequence joins TRBV30 and TRBJ1-2; 8 nucleotides line up with TRBD1. There are 12 residues in the CDR3. V trimming: 8 bases; J trimming: 6 bases; junction bases outside the gene matches: 8. Germline V CDR1 and CDR2: GTSNPN, SVGIG (reference sequence). CDR3 coding DNA: TGTGCCGGCCCAGGGGGCGGAGATGGCTACACCTTC. Amino acids: CAGPGGGDGYTF.

This clonotype has just a few counts. The chain has TRBV20-1 and TRBJ2-1; 12 positions match TRBD2. CDR3 size: 14 residues. Germline-derived CDR1 and CDR2 are DFQATT and SNEGSKA (reference sequence). V was pared by 3 bases and J by 7 bases, with 4 bases of the junction left unmatched. In DNA form, the CDR3 reads TGCAGTGCTAGCGGACTAGCGGGGCTAAATGAGCAGTTCTTC. This encodes CSASGLAGLNEQFF.

V and J are TRBV14 and TRBJ2-5, with 16 positions matching TRBD2. V trimming: 5 bases; J trimming: 9 bases; junction bases outside the gene matches: 6. From germline, CDR1 is SGHDN and CDR2 FVKESK. This CDR3 is built from 15 residues. The CDR3 is CASSISGTSGRAQYF. Written as DNA, the CDR3 is TGTGCCAGCAGCATTTCGGGGACTAGCGGGAGGGCCCAGTACTTC.

The rearrangement joins TRBV4-3 to TRBJ2-3, with D unresolved. V lost 1 base and J lost 2, with 16 bases in between. CDR3 length equals 17 residues. CDR1 and CDR2 from the germline V gene are LGHNA and YSLEER. CDR3 loop: CASSQGRPVGFTDTQYF. CDR3 coding DNA: TGCGCCAGCAGCCAAGGTCGCCCCGTGGGGTTCACAGATACGCAGTATTTT.

V is TRBV14 and J is TRBJ1-4, with D perhaps matching TRBD1 (6 bases). Looked up from germline, CDR1 is SGHDN and CDR2 is FVKESK. V was clipped by 4 bases and J by 1 base, with 19 bases between them. This CDR3 is built from 18 residues. The CDR3 spells CASSPPTGRIGTNEKLFF. DNA of the CDR3: TGTGCCAGCAGCCCGCCTACAGGGCGGATAGGAACTAATGAAAAACTGTTTTTT.

The chain carries TRBV5-6 and TRBJ2-7; D is undetermined. V was trimmed by 4 bases and J by 5 bases, leaving 13 bases between them. Germline CDR1 is SGHDT and CDR2 is YYEEEE. CDR3 length: 13 residues. The CDR3 bases are TGTGCCAGCAGCCTCAACACACCACACGAGCAGTACTTC. It specifies CASSLNTPHEQYF.

V usage is TRBV20-1 and J usage is TRBJ2-7; D unresolved. CDR1 is DFQATT and CDR2 is SNEGSKA in the germline V gene (reference sequence). Between the trimmed V and J ends, which lost 5 bases and 2 bases, there was a span of 7 bases. CDR3 length: 11 amino acids. Here the CDR3 DNA reads TGCAGTGCTCTGATTACCTACGAGCAGTACTTC. Its protein product is CSALITYEQYF.

The chain employs TRBV4-3 and TRBJ2-7, with TRBD2 identical over 9 bases. Germline V gene data show CDR1 as LGHNA and CDR2 as YSLEER. Trimming cost V 3 bases and J 2 bases; bases outside gene matches: 5. This CDR3 region has 15 residues. The CDR3 sequence is CASSHRAGGPYEQYF. The CDR3, as DNA: TGCGCCAGCAGCCATAGGGCGGGAGGGCCCTACGAGCAGTACTTC.

This clonotype was recorded once. The gene calls are TRBV5-1 and TRBJ2-4; D may correspond to TRBD1 or TRBD2 (5 bases each). The J call may be wrong; the DNA end is better matched by TRBJ2-7. Germline values: CDR1 SGHRS, CDR2 YFSETQ. The CDR3 is 16 amino acids. The CDR3 DNA sequence: TGCGCCAGCAGCCCGCGACCTGGGACGGGGAATTACGAGCAGTACTTC. This sequence encodes CASSPRPGTGNYEQYF.

This chain links TRBV3-1 with TRBJ2-5; the D is unclear. From germline, CDR1 is LGHDT and CDR2 YNNKEL (reference sequence). CDR3 length: 17 residues. V lost 0 bases, J lost 5 bases, and 19 bases lay in between. DNA for the CDR3: TGTGCCAGCAGCCAAGACTTAGTGGCCCGCGGTTGTGAGACCCAGTACTTC. Protein sequence: CASSQDLVARGCETQYF.